This TCR beta chain was recorded in a study of sequential checkpoint blockade in melanoma (dated 2019 in TCRdb). Background on the whole study: Using 1:1 randomization, the trial assigned patients either to first-line nivolumab followed by ipilimumab (arm A) or to ipilimumab followed by nivolumab (arm B). Maintenance nivolumab came after each of the two trial sequences. Study-wide findings and limitations: Larger, independent patient cohorts are needed to validate the response-prediction model that combines TCR metrics and mutation burden.

The immunoSEQ Assay was used to immunosequence TCRbeta CDR3 regions from genomic DNA. Before high-throughput sequencing, genomic DNA was amplified using bias-controlled multiplex PCR. The study's own analysis went as follows. To quantify the absolute abundance of each unique TCRbeta CDR3 region, the sequences were collapsed and filtered. Clonality was defined as 1 minus Pielou's evenness and was calculated using productive rearrangements only. A previously published method was used to identify clones whose frequencies were significantly greater in on-treatment samples than in baseline samples. This is the immuneACCESS table as TCRdb keeps it, with only in-frame sequences that have V and J called. A part of the clones is gone; compared with another copy, unresolved V genes explain less than half, and the rest is unexplained. That table supplies the V and J calls and clone size; D and trimming were determined from the DNA. A total of 15,000 to 20,000 clones appear in this sample, 70% of them only once. The ten largest make up about an eighth of the sample.

Per the publication, the treatment or condition label means: randomized to nivolumab then ipilimumab (arm A) or the reverse (arm B). None of the patients in the trial had previously been given DNA-damaging chemotherapy. A FACS Aria II flow cytometer was used to sort live CD3+CD8+ cells that were negative for CD19 and CD56 from thawed PBMCs. Samples were obtained from patients with melanoma enrolled in CheckMate 064, a randomized, open-label phase II trial of sequential checkpoint blockade. Peripheral blood mononuclear cells were collected by leukapheresis, purified with Ficoll-Paque, and frozen in human serum with roughly 10% DMSO. Right after sorting, the blood CD3+CD8+ cells were verified to be >95% pure, and DNA extraction followed. The germline V gene (reference sequence) supplies CDR1 SEHNR and CDR2 FQNEAQ. V trim: 7 bases; J trim: 3 bases; unmatched bases: 9. The CDR3 starts with the cysteine, ends with the phenylalanine, and has 14 residues. The kept DNA is CDR3 alone, 42 bases in frame from the first base.

This clone has just one count. Its antigen remains undetermined. A far larger clone lies a single base away; this is likely a read error. The sequence derives from a human donor with melanoma. The rearrangement joined TRBV7-9 to TRBJ2-7; TRBD1 lines up with 7 middle nucleotides. This sample comprised CD8+ T cells sorted from blood (inferred from file names), obtained from a patient given nivolumab and ipilimumab in sequence. The CDR3 reads as follows: CASNFEQGIYEQYF. The DNA sequence reads TGTGCCAGCAACTTTGAACAGGGGATCTACGAGCAGTACTTC. Extended through the reference TRBV7-9 and TRBJ2-7 proteins, this CDR3 yields the full variable domain: DTGVSQNPRHKITKRGQNVTFRCDPISEHNRLYWYRQTLGQGPEFLTYFQNEAQLEKSRLLSDRFSAERPKGSFSTLEIQRTEQGDSAMYLCASNFEQGIYEQYFGPGTRLTVT.